Listed below are T cell receptor beta chains from one sample, sequenced in a study of T cells in Graves' hyperthyroidism and ophthalmopathy. Each CDR3 protein gets one entry after TCRdb re-called the multiplex PCR reads with MiXCR. Counted here are more than 300,000 distinct CDR3 sequences, roughly an eighth occurring once; the ten biggest clones make up over 8.5%. Sequenced input: blood. These receptors all stem from a woman aged 18-29 years with Graves' hyperthyroidism. CDR3s include the opening cysteine and the closing phenylalanine or tryptophan. A D gene is named only where the DNA matches it firmly. Size values are once, few and many counts, or a class for expanded clones, and some rows have none.

TRBD1,few,TRBV4-3,TRBJ1-4,TGCGCCAGCAGCCCCAACCCGGGACAGGAAAATGAAAAACTGTTTTTT,CASSPNPGQENEKLFF
-,few,TRBV20-1,TRBJ2-4,TGCAGTGCTAGCCCCCGCGGGGAGGACATTCAGTACTTC,CSASPRGEDIQYF
-,many,TRBV5-5,TRBJ1-6,TGTGCCAGCAGCTTGGAAACAAATTCACCCCTCCACTTT,CASSLETNSPLHF
-,many,TRBV28,TRBJ2-5,TGTGCCAGCAGCTTAGGTTTCACCGGGGAGACCCAGTACTTC,CASSLGFTGETQYF
-,many,TRBV5-1,TRBJ1-1,TGCGCCAGCAGCTTGGCGGGGACGCCGGGCGCTGAAGCTTTCTTT,CASSLAGTPGAEAFF
-,many,TRBV28,TRBJ1-1,TGTGCCAGCAGGCTATTTGATAGGGTCACTGAAGCTTTCTTT,CASRLFDRVTEAFF
TRBD2,once,TRBV7-9,TRBJ2-5,TGTGCCAGCAGCCCGGCGGGGGGTACTAGCGACCAAGACACCCAGTACTTC,CASSPAGGTSDQDTQYF
TRBD1,many,TRBV29-1,TRBJ1-1,TGCAGCGTTTCCACCCGGGACAGGACGCAATGGGCGAACACTGAAGCTTTCTTT,CSVSTRDRTQWANTEAFF
TRBD2,many,TRBV20-1,TRBJ2-1,TGCAGTGCTACTGGGACTAGCGGGTTGGGAGCCTACAATGAGCAGTTCTTC,CSATGTSGLGAYNEQFF
-,-,TRBV11-2,TRBJ1-1,TGCGCCAGCAGCCCGGCGGGCATTATGAACGCTGAAGCTTTCTTT,CASSPAGIMNAEAFF
-,-,TRBV6-6,TRBJ1-1,TGTGCCAGCAGTTACGGCTCAGGGGTCGACACTGAAGCTTTCTTT,CASSYGSGVDTEAFF
-,many,TRBV6-2/TRBV6-3,TRBJ2-2,TGTGCCAGCAGTTCGGACAGCACCGGGGAGCTGTTTTTT,CASSSDSTGELFF
-,many,TRBV5-1,TRBJ1-1,TGCGCCAGCAGCCATCCGGACGGAATGAACACTGAAGCTTTCTTT,CASSHPDGMNTEAFF
-,many,TRBV20-1,TRBJ2-6,TGCAGTGCTAGAGGAGGGGCTGGGGCCAACGTCCTGACTTTC,CSARGGAGANVLTF
-,many,TRBV20-1,TRBJ2-7,TGCAGTGCTAGGGGTGGGAGCTACGAGCAGTACTTC,CSARGGSYEQYF
TRBD2,many,TRBV2,TRBJ2-7,TGTGCCGGAAGGACTAGCCGCCTTTACGAGCAGTACTTC,CAGRTSRLYEQYF
-,many,TRBV11-3,TRBJ2-7,TGTGCCAGCAGCTTAGGGTCGGTAGGGGAGCAGTACTTC,CASSLGSVGEQYF
-,few,TRBV20-1,TRBJ1-3,TGCAGTGCTAGACCCGGAAACACCATATATTTT,CSARPGNTIYF
-,-,TRBV9,TRBJ2-1,TGTGCCAGCAGCGGATCAGCGGCACCTCAAGGAACCCAGTTCTTC,CASSGSAAPQGTQFF
-,many,TRBV5-6,TRBJ1-1,TGTGCCAGCAGTTCGAGGAGCACTGAAGCTTTCTTT,CASSSRSTEAFF
-,many,TRBV12-3/TRBV12-4,TRBJ1-6,TGTGCCAGCAAGTTGCGCCGGGACGGAGGCTCCTATAATTCACCCCTCCACTTT,CASKLRRDGGSYNSPLHF
-,many,TRBV7-8,TRBJ2-1,TGTGCCAGCACCCTGCCCCCCTCGGCCTACAATGAGCAGTTCTTC,CASTLPPSAYNEQFF
-,many,TRBV11-2,TRBJ2-7,TGTGCCAGCAGCCTCCGGACTCTCTACGAGCAGTACTTC,CASSLRTLYEQYF
TRBD1,many,TRBV6-2/TRBV6-3,TRBJ1-1,TGTGCCAGCAGTGACGCCGGGACAGCGAACACTGAAGCTTTCTTT,CASSDAGTANTEAFF
TRBD2,-,TRBV5-1,TRBJ2-5,TGCGCCAGCAGCGTCGCCTCCAATAGCGGGACGGAGACCCAGTACTTC,CASSVASNSGTETQYF
-,many,TRBV20-1,TRBJ2-3,TGCAGTGAGGGCAGTAGCACAGATACGCAGTATTTT,CSEGSSTDTQYF
TRBD2,many,TRBV7-2,TRBJ2-7,TGTGCCAGCAGCTCCTACCAGCGGGGCACCTACGAGCAGTACTTC,CASSSYQRGTYEQYF
TRBD2,many,TRBV6-2/TRBV6-3,TRBJ2-1,TGTGCCAGCAGTTACCAGCGGGGGGGGGAGCAGTTCTTC,CASSYQRGGEQFF
-,once,TRBV24-1,TRBJ1-1,TGTGCCACCAGTGATTTCGGGTCCACTGAAGCTTTCTTT,CATSDFGSTEAFF
-,many,TRBV6-6,TRBJ2-7,TGTGCCAGCAGTTACTCGATACAGCTATCCTCCTACGAGCAGTACTTC,CASSYSIQLSSYEQYF
-,once,TRBV28,TRBJ2-7,TGTGCCAGCAGTTTCCGACCTCCGGGATTCTACGAGCAGTACTTC,CASSFRPPGFYEQYF
TRBD1,few,TRBV2,TRBJ1-4,TGTGCCAGCAGTCCCATCAGGACAGGGGGTGAAAAACTGTTTTTT,CASSPIRTGGEKLFF